This T cell receptor (beta chain) emerged from a study of cytomegalovirus exposure and HLA in healthy donors. Study-wide context: From donors who were HLA-typed, an early data release held 80 million or so unique TCRs. Study-wide results and limits: Prediction of most subjects' HLA-A and HLA-B alleles by TCR beta sequences was reportedly accurate. The classifier reportedly diagnosed cytomegalovirus status with high sensitivity and specificity.

A word on this clone: Its target is not known.

V trimming: 8 bases; J trimming: 4 bases; junction bases outside the gene matches: 2. CDR3 length: 12 amino acids. The germline CDR1 and CDR2 sequences are GTSNPN and SVGIG (reference sequence). PCR employed 60 Vbeta and 13 Jbeta primers. Clones were read by immunoSEQ multiplex PCR, and TCRdb kept only the in-frame ones, dropping some. The data show fewer than 250,000 clones, 60% to 85% seen once. The sequence derives from a man between 35 and 55 years old in good health and CMV-seronegative. The genes are TRBV30 and TRBJ2-1, with 10 positions matching TRBD2. Sequenced input: PBMCs. CDR3 sequence (DNA): TGTGCCGGGGGACTAGCGTACAATGAGCAGTTCTTC. This sequence encodes CAGGLAYNEQFF.